The next 15 T cell receptor beta chains were all read from a single sample in a study of CDR3 diversity in severe acne. TCRdb processed the PCR reads anew with MiXCR; each CDR3 protein has one entry. The sample lists some 90,000 distinct CDR3 sequences, less than 65% occurring once. Sequencing used blood. These receptors were obtained from a male donor with severe acne vulgaris.

The chain employs TRBV2 and TRBJ2-4; perhaps TRBD2 as D (7 bases). Germline CDR1 reads SNHLY; CDR2 reads FYNNEI. The CDR3 loop spans 17 amino acids. Between the trimmed V and J ends, which lost 2 bases and 1 base, there was a span of 15 bases. CDR3 in DNA: TGTGCCAGCAGTGAATATTGGGAGGGGGAGGCCAAAAACATTCAGTACTTC. Its protein is CASSEYWEGEAKNIQYF.

In this sample, this clonotype turned up many times. The V call is TRBV5-1, the J call TRBJ2-7, with D unresolved. Germline V gene sequence: CDR1 SGHRS, CDR2 YFSETQ. With 0 bases removed from V and 3 bases from J, the gap between germline ends came to 7 bases. This CDR3 is built from 13 residues. The CDR3 region is CASSLEVFYEQYF. The CDR3 DNA follows: TGCGCCAGCAGCTTGGAAGTGTTCTACGAGCAGTACTTC. Full variable domain (rest looked up from reference TRBV5-1 and TRBJ2-7): KAGVTQTPRYLIKTRGQQVTLSCSPISGHRSVSWYQQTPGQGLQFLFEYFSETQRNKGNFPGRFSGRQFSNSRSEMNVSTLELGDSALYLCASSLEVFYEQYFGPGTRLTVT.

Turning to this clonotype: The junction departs from germline at one end; a sequencing error may be responsible. V usage is TRBV2 and J usage is TRBJ2-3; weak D call: TRBD1 (5 bases). The length of the CDR3 is 14 residues. Germline lookup yields CDR1 SNHLY and CDR2 FYNNEI. The CDR3 loop reads CASGEGRATDTQYF. In nucleotides, the CDR3 is TGTGCCAGCGGTGAAGGCAGGGCGACAGATACGCAGTATTTT. Combining the CDR3 with reference TRBV2 and TRBJ2-3 gives the whole variable domain EPEVTQTPSHQVTQMGQEVILRCVPISNHLYFYWYRQILGQKVEFLVSFYNNEISEKSEIFDDQFSVERPDGSNFTLKIRSTKLEDSAMYFCASGEGRATDTQYFGPGTRLTVL.

The gene calls are TRBV7-3 and TRBJ1-5, with D unclear. Germline CDR1 and CDR2: SGHTA and FQGTGA. V was trimmed by 4 bases and J by 3 bases, leaving 13 bases between them. The CDR3 spans 15 residues. CDR3 sequence reads: CASSSGQILNQPQHF. The CDR3 nucleotides are TGTGCCAGCAGCTCTGGGCAGATTCTCAATCAGCCCCAGCATTTT.

This clonotype was detected many times. The gene calls are TRBV5-1 and TRBJ2-1, with TRBD1 matching 7 bases. Looked up from germline, CDR1 is SGHRS and CDR2 is YFSETQ. The CDR3 runs to 14 residues. Trimming took 3 bases from V and 10 from J; bases not matched to a gene: 10. DNA for the CDR3: TGCGCCAGCAGCTGGGGACAGACCACCGAAGAGCAGTTCTTC. Translated: CASSWGQTTEEQFF.

Written as DNA, the CDR3 is TGTGCCAGCAGTTTTTATAGCAGGAACACAGATACGCAGTATTTT. Its protein is CASSFYSRNTDTQYF. The chain joins TRBV27 to TRBJ2-3, with D unclear. Trimming stripped 3 bases from V and 2 bases from J, with 12 bases between. Germline V CDR1 and CDR2: MNHEY, SMNVEV (reference sequence). This CDR3 comprises 15 residues.

With respect to this clonotype: This may be a read error: a much more frequent sequence differs by one nucleotide. This sequence joins TRBV9 and TRBJ1-2; perhaps TRBD1 as D (6 bases). The length of the CDR3 is 16 residues. Germline V gives CDR1 SGDLS, CDR2 YYNGEE. CDR3 coding DNA: TGTGCCAGCAACGTAGACCGGACAGCTTCTAACTATGGCTACACCTTC. This translates into CASNVDRTASNYGYTF.

The gene calls are TRBV20-1 and TRBJ2-3; TRBD2 matches at 15 bases. Germline CDR1 is DFQATT and CDR2 is SNEGSKA (reference sequence). The CDR3 spans 15 residues. V lost 3 bases, J lost 6 bases, and 4 bases stayed unmatched. CDR3 DNA: TGCAGTGCTAGCGGACTAGCGGGAGGGTTGGATACGCAGTATTTT. Residues: CSASGLAGGLDTQYF.

The V and J genes are TRBV4-3 and TRBJ1-1; a possible D gene is TRBD1 (6 bases). V was shortened by 0 bases and J by 4 bases, with 21 bases between the two germline ends. CDR3 length: 18 amino acids. Germline CDR1 LGHNA, CDR2 YSLEER. The CDR3 region is CASSQDPGGAKESTEAFF. CDR3 nucleotides: TGCGCCAGCAGCCAAGATCCGGGGGGCGCGAAGGAGAGCACTGAAGCTTTCTTT.

This clonotype was detected only a few times. The chain uses TRBV6-1 and TRBJ1-3; 10 bases agree with TRBD1. V shed 4 bases and J 4 bases; nucleotides not matched to a gene: 1. There are 14 residues in the CDR3. The germline CDR1 and CDR2 sequences are MNHNS and SASEGT. This CDR3 is CASSGGQGGNTIYF. CDR3 bases: TGTGCCAGCAGTGGGGGACAGGGGGGAAACACCATATATTTT.

This clonotype has more than one count but fewer than ten. The V and J genes are TRBV18 and TRBJ2-1, with D unclear. This CDR3 comprises 13 residues. V lost 0 bases to trimming and J lost 7 bases, with 7 bases between them. Germline assignment: CDR1 KGHSH and CDR2 LQKENI. CDR3 sequence reads: CASSPPLGNEQFF. The CDR3, as DNA: TGTGCCAGCTCACCACCACTCGGTAATGAGCAGTTCTTC. Complete variable domain (other parts from reference TRBV18 and TRBJ2-1): NAGVMQNPRHLVRRRGQEARLRCSPMKGHSHVYWYRQLPEEGLKFMVYLQKENIIDESGMPKERFSAEFPKEGPSILRIQQVVRGDSAAYFCASSPPLGNEQFFGPGTRLTVL.

On this clonotype: A much bigger clone sits one base away, suggesting this may be a read error. The rearrangement links TRBV19 to TRBJ2-1; D not certain. The germline V gene encodes CDR1 LNHDA and CDR2 SQIVND (reference sequence). This CDR3 contains 14 residues. Trimming removed 6 bases from V and 9 bases from J, with 18 bases in between. The CDR3 sequence: CASRGPLVAGEQFF. DNA of the CDR3: TGTGCCAGTAGGGGCCCCTTGGTCGCTGGTGAGCAGTTCTTC.

The V gene is TRBV2, the J gene TRBJ1-1, with 9 bases matching TRBD1. Germline V CDR1 and CDR2: SNHLY, FYNNEI. The CDR3 covers 14 residues. V gave up 6 bases and J gave up 1 base; unmatched junction bases: 3. The CDR3 spells CASSTGGANTEAFF. CDR3 bases: TGTGCCAGCAGCACAGGGGGCGCGAACACTGAAGCTTTCTTT. Drawing the rest from reference TRBV2 and TRBJ1-1, the complete variable domain is EPEVTQTPSHQVTQMGQEVILRCVPISNHLYFYWYRQILGQKVEFLVSFYNNEISEKSEIFDDQFSVERPDGSNFTLKIRSTKLEDSAMYFCASSTGGANTEAFFGQGTRLTVV.

V usage is TRBV7-4 and J usage is TRBJ1-1, with 11 positions matching TRBD1. The trim removed 5 bases at V and 5 bases at J, leaving 10 bases unmatched. The CDR3 covers 16 residues. CDR1 SGHVT and CDR2 SQSDAQ come from the germline V gene. The CDR3 nucleotides read TGTGCCAGCAGCGATGGGACAGGGGGAGAGGGGACTGAAGCTTTCTTT. As protein: CASSDGTGGEGTEAFF.

The chain's CDR3 is CSAEPGQGNGYTF. CDR3 DNA sequence: TGCAGCGCCGAACCGGGACAGGGGAATGGCTACACCTTC. The J gene is TRBJ1-2, the V gene TRBV29-1; 10 bases are shared with TRBD1. V shed 7 bases and J 6 bases; nucleotides not matched to a gene: 8. In germline, CDR1 is SQVTM, CDR2 ANQGSEA. The CDR3 is 13 amino acids.